The present T cell receptor (beta chain) was sequenced within a study of blood T cell repertoires in COVID-19. Overall study context: Sample material is recorded as cDNA or gDNA derived from T cells, B-cell-depleted T cells, or PBMCs.

Libraries were prepared by immunoSEQ multiplex PCR; TCRdb keeps only in-frame clonotypes and omits some of them. Here the sample spans hundreds of thousands of clones, around nine tenths being singletons. In germline, CDR1 is KGHSH, CDR2 LQKENI. J lost 6 bases, V lost 3 bases, and 7 bases had no gene match. The CDR3 is made up of 15 amino acids. The specimen sequenced was peripheral blood. This receptor was taken from a man aged 60-69 years who had recovered from COVID-19. The gene calls are TRBV18 and TRBJ2-7; 11 positions match TRBD2. CDR3 bases: TGTGCCAGCTCACCGAGTAGCGGGGGGGAGAGCGAGCAGTACTTC. The encoded protein is CASSPSSGGESEQYF.